Below are 2 T cell receptor beta chains sequenced from a single sample in a study of T-cell reconstitution after alpha-beta-depleted transplantation in children. For TCRbeta, the library was prepared with unique molecular identifiers. TCRdb reprocessed the PCR reads with MiXCR, giving one entry per CDR3 protein. The repertoire includes about 830,000 distinct CDR3 sequences, 15% to 20% of them detected once, and approximately 5% sits in the top ten. The starting material was PBMCs, mostly from graft donor cells, obtained 360 days after TCRalphabeta/CD19-depleted stem cell transplant. The source is a male patient between 10 and 17 years old who had a stem cell transplant for acute lymphoblastic leukemia, so the T cells may come from the graft donor.

This clonotype was recorded at least ten times. The V gene is TRBV27, the J gene TRBJ2-2; 12 nucleotides line up with TRBD2. The CDR3 totals 13 residues. Trimming removed 7 bases from V and 8 bases from J; junction bases left unmatched: 2. CDR1 and CDR2 from the germline V gene are MNHEY and SMNVEV (reference sequence). CDR3 nucleotide sequence: TGTGCCAGCAATCTAGCGGGAGGGGGGGAGCTGTTTTTT. Translating gives CASNLAGGGELFF.

This clonotype was seen only a few times. This chain's CDR3 is CSVARNTEAFF. The CDR3 bases are TGCAGCGTTGCCAGGAACACTGAAGCTTTCTTT. The V gene is TRBV29-1, the J gene TRBJ1-1; D gene ambiguous. This CDR3 is built from 11 residues. CDR1 and CDR2 (germline): SQVTM, ANQGSEA. V shed 4 bases and J shed 1 base, with 4 bases lying between them.